This TCR beta chain was sequenced in a study of beta chain features in type 1 diabetes. What was sequenced were expressed TCRB transcripts, since all of the isolated RNA had been reverse transcribed. Clones were sequenced by immunoSEQ multiplex PCR, and TCRdb holds only the in-frame ones, with some missing. The data show approximately 170,000 clones, about 9.8% seen once. Looked up from germline, CDR1 is SQVTM and CDR2 is ANQGSEA. The CDR3 loop spans 13 amino acids. With V trimmed by 7 bases and J by 4 bases, 8 bases remained unmatched. There are many counts of this clone. The sequencing sample was made of central memory CD4+ T cells from blood. The sequence was collected from a woman under 30 in good health. The chain employs TRBV29-1 and TRBJ2-7, with 9 bases that match TRBD1. CDR3 amino acids: CSARDRAGYEQYF. In DNA, the CDR3 is TGCAGCGCCCGGGACAGGGCAGGGTACGAGCAGTACTTC.